This TCR beta chain was retrieved from a study of CD8 T cells in ankylosing spondylitis. Study-wide findings and caveats: Among TCR beta sequences, a motif of several highly homologous variants appeared characteristic of ankylosing spondylitis blood. Disease-linked clones reportedly showed significant enrichment in matched ankylosing spondylitis synovial fluid. Reports of some motif variants in reactive arthritis synovial fluid and blood predate this one.

There are 15 residues in the CDR3. The germline V gene encodes CDR1 MNHNS and CDR2 SASEGT. Trimming pared 0 bases from V and 10 bases from J, leaving 18 bases between. Regarding this clonotype: Its antigen is unidentified.

Preparation of TCR beta libraries was done by quantitative 5'-RACE with molecular barcodes. TCRdb re-called the 5' RACE reads with MiXCR, one entry per CDR3 protein. Of around 440,000 distinct CDR3 sequences listed, about a sixth are singletons. Sequenced: blood, either unsorted or a sorted T cell fraction (not recorded which). The chain joins TRBV6-1 to TRBJ1-1; D may be TRBD1 (5 bases). This receptor was identified in a male donor with ankylosing spondylitis. The DNA for the CDR3 is TGTGCCAGCAGTGAAGCGCTTGGCAGGGCCCTGGGAGCTTTCTTT. Protein sequence: CASSEALGRALGAFF.